This T cell receptor (beta chain) emerged from a study of OX40 agonist ivuxolimab in advanced cancers. Looked up from germline, CDR1 is LNHDA and CDR2 is SQIVND (reference sequence). V lost 7 bases and J lost 3; bases outside the gene matches: 6. This CDR3 has 14 residues. Generated by immunoSEQ multiplex PCR, the TCRdb table keeps only in-frame clones and is missing some. The sample holds tens of thousands of clones; over 65% are singletons and the top ten take about 3%. This receptor was obtained from an adult with an advanced solid tumor such as melanoma, head and neck, liver or kidney cancer. This chain uses TRBV19 with TRBJ1-5; 7 nucleotides agree with TRBD1. This material consisted of CD4+ or CD8+ T cells sorted from blood, taken in a trial of the OX40 agonist ivuxolimab. The DNA for the CDR3 is TGTGCCAGTAAGCCAGGGGGACCCAATCAGCCCCAGCATTTT. It translates to CASKPGGPNQPQHF.